This TCR beta chain was recovered during a study of T-cell memory formation after mild COVID-19. Constant-segment primers and 5'RACE yielded cDNA libraries for TCR alpha and TCR beta, each carrying sample barcodes and UMIs. MiXCR, run by TCRdb on the 5' RACE reads, gives a single entry per CDR3 protein. The sample has about 150,000 distinct CDR3 sequences; 10% to 15% are singletons. The germline CDR1 and CDR2 sequences are KGHDR and SFDVKD. The length of the CDR3 is 15 residues. Trimming removed 2 bases from V and 7 bases from J, with 14 bases in between. This sequence originates from a young man who had mild COVID-19 (a few samples of this study predate the infection). Cell type and time point are not known. The chain uses TRBV24-1 and TRBJ1-5, with D perhaps TRBD1 (5 bases). The sample consisted of PBMCs or a T cell subset sorted from them (not recorded which). In DNA, the CDR3 is TGTGCCACCAGTGATTCCGGGGGTAGTGGACAGCCCCAGCATTTT. Amino acid sequence: CATSDSGGSGQPQHF.